This T cell receptor (beta chain) was sequenced in a study of blood T cells in healthy people across ages. This clonotype has more than one count but fewer than ten. Per the germline V gene, CDR1 is PRHDT and CDR2 is FYEKMQ (reference sequence). Trimming removed 3 bases from V and 6 bases from J; junction bases left unmatched: 4. The CDR3 has 13 residues. Then a second PCR, running roughly 7 to 11 cycles, was carried out with a sample-barcoded 5' primer and a J-beta primer mix. TCRdb re-derived calls from the 5' RACE reads in MiXCR, one entry per CDR3 protein. The data contain 800,000 to 1,300,000 distinct CDR3 sequences, approximately 25% of them singletons. The same specimen was also included in a second study, on T cells of mothers and their children. From that paper: Similar thymic selection effects on TCR recombination output appear in pairs, both related and unrelated. The authors found no persistent microchimeric T cell clones.

V and J are TRBV13 and TRBJ2-7, with 8 bases fitting TRBD2. This receptor was identified in a girl under 10 years old in good health. The sequencing sample was made of blood. CDR3 sequence (DNA): TGTGCCAGCAGCTTTGGACTAGCAGCCGAGCAGTACTTC. This codes for CASSFGLAAEQYF.